Listed below are T cell receptor beta chains from one sample, sequenced in a study of control samples from healthy donors and cancer patients. Assay used: immunoSEQ multiplex PCR; TCRdb lists only in-frame clones, some missing. The data contain about 160,000 clones, around 94% of them singletons. The specimen sequenced was PBMCs. The source of these receptors is a man aged 55 to 70 with colorectal cancer. Both conserved end residues are part of each CDR3. D genes are given only for firm matches. Size tells how often a clone was seen (once, few, many) or the class of an expanded clone, and some rows leave it out.

clone_size: few; j_call: TRBJ1-2; cdr3_length: 15; v_call: TRBV5-4; d_call: TRBD1; cdr3_nt: TGTGCCAGCAGCACCGGACAGGAGTACAGCTATGGCTACACCTTC; cdr3_aa: CASSTGQEYSYGYTF
clone_size: NA; j_call: TRBJ2-7; cdr3_length: 15; v_call: TRBV11-1; d_call: NA; cdr3_nt: TGTGCCAGCAAATCCCCGGCAGCGGACTCCTACGAGCAGTACTTC; cdr3_aa: CASKSPAADSYEQYF
clone_size: NA; j_call: TRBJ1-2; cdr3_length: 15; v_call: TRBV7-9; d_call: TRBD1; cdr3_nt: TGTGCCAGCAGCTCAAGGACAGGGGGCAACTATGGCTACACCTTC; cdr3_aa: CASSSRTGGNYGYTF
clone_size: NA; j_call: TRBJ1-1; cdr3_length: 16; v_call: TRBV29-1; d_call: NA; cdr3_nt: TGCAGCGTTTCCCCAGGGGTATTGTTAGCTAACACTGAAGCTTTCTTT; cdr3_aa: CSVSPGVLLANTEAFF
clone_size: NA; j_call: TRBJ1-1; cdr3_length: 15; v_call: TRBV5-1; d_call: TRBD1; cdr3_nt: TGCGCCAGCAACGGACAGGGAGGTAGGGATGCTGAAGCTTTCTTT; cdr3_aa: CASNGQGGRDAEAFF
clone_size: NA; j_call: TRBJ1-3; cdr3_length: 15; v_call: TRBV7-9; d_call: NA; cdr3_nt: TGTGCCAGCAGCTTTGGGGCGCCGGGGGGAAACACCATATATTTT; cdr3_aa: CASSFGAPGGNTIYF
clone_size: NA; j_call: TRBJ1-1; cdr3_length: 13; v_call: TRBV3-1/TRBV3-2; d_call: NA; cdr3_nt: TGTGCCAGCAGCCCCGCGGGCGTATTCGAAGCTTTCTTT; cdr3_aa: CASSPAGVFEAFF
clone_size: NA; j_call: TRBJ1-6; cdr3_length: 14; v_call: TRBV2; d_call: TRBD1; cdr3_nt: TGTGCCAGCAGTGATGGGACAGGGCGGCATACCCTCCACTTT; cdr3_aa: CASSDGTGRHTLHF
clone_size: NA; j_call: TRBJ2-3; cdr3_length: 13; v_call: TRBV12-3/TRBV12-4; d_call: NA; cdr3_nt: TGTGCCAGTAGCAGGGGGGGCCCAGATACGCAGTATTTT; cdr3_aa: CASSRGGPDTQYF
clone_size: NA; j_call: TRBJ2-2; cdr3_length: 14; v_call: TRBV13; d_call: NA; cdr3_nt: TGTGCCAGCAGGCCTCGGGCCAACACCGGGGAGCTGTTTTTT; cdr3_aa: CASRPRANTGELFF
clone_size: NA; j_call: TRBJ2-7; cdr3_length: 14; v_call: TRBV5-1; d_call: TRBD1; cdr3_nt: TGCGCCAGCAGCACACGACAGGGAACCCACGAGCAGTACTTC; cdr3_aa: CASSTRQGTHEQYF
clone_size: NA; j_call: TRBJ2-5; cdr3_length: 13; v_call: TRBV30; d_call: NA; cdr3_nt: TGTGCCTGGAGTGTAAAGGTACAAGAGACCCAGTACTTC; cdr3_aa: CAWSVKVQETQYF
clone_size: NA; j_call: TRBJ2-2; cdr3_length: 15; v_call: TRBV6-5; d_call: NA; cdr3_nt: TGTGCCAGCAAGGGAGAGGGCAAGGTTGCCGGGGAGCTGTTTTTT; cdr3_aa: CASKGEGKVAGELFF
clone_size: NA; j_call: TRBJ1-2; cdr3_length: 14; v_call: TRBV7-2; d_call: TRBD1; cdr3_nt: TGTGCCAGCAGCATTAGTGAGGGGGCGAATGGCTACACCTTC; cdr3_aa: CASSISEGANGYTF
clone_size: NA; j_call: TRBJ2-3; cdr3_length: 17; v_call: TRBV4-1; d_call: TRBD2; cdr3_nt: TGCGCCAGCAGCCAAGAGACTAGCGGGGGGTTCACAGATACGCAGTATTTT; cdr3_aa: CASSQETSGGFTDTQYF
clone_size: NA; j_call: TRBJ2-2; cdr3_length: 15; v_call: TRBV3-1/TRBV3-2; d_call: NA; cdr3_nt: TGTGCCAGCAGCCAAGGGGGGAAGGGATCCGGGGAGCTGTTTTTT; cdr3_aa: CASSQGGKGSGELFF
clone_size: NA; j_call: TRBJ1-2; cdr3_length: 14; v_call: TRBV5-6; d_call: TRBD1; cdr3_nt: TGTGCCAGCAGCCTACAGGGGGCAGGGGGAGGCTACACCTTC; cdr3_aa: CASSLQGAGGGYTF
clone_size: NA; j_call: TRBJ2-1; cdr3_length: 15; v_call: TRBV9; d_call: NA; cdr3_nt: TGTGCCAGCAGCGTAAGGGGGGGCGGCTACAATGAGCAGTTCTTC; cdr3_aa: CASSVRGGGYNEQFF
clone_size: NA; j_call: TRBJ2-6; cdr3_length: 18; v_call: TRBV7-9; d_call: NA; cdr3_nt: TGTGCCAGCAGCTTAGGCACAGATCCCCTGTCTGGGGCCAACGTCCTGACTTTC; cdr3_aa: CASSLGTDPLSGANVLTF
clone_size: NA; j_call: TRBJ2-5; cdr3_length: 11; v_call: TRBV20-1; d_call: TRBD2; cdr3_nt: TGCAGTCCCCGGGAGGGGAGGACCCAGTACTTC; cdr3_aa: CSPREGRTQYF
clone_size: NA; j_call: TRBJ2-1; cdr3_length: 15; v_call: TRBV7-9; d_call: TRBD1; cdr3_nt: TGTGCCAGCAGCACGGACAGGGGGTTACCTAATGAGCAGTTCTTC; cdr3_aa: CASSTDRGLPNEQFF
clone_size: NA; j_call: TRBJ1-2; cdr3_length: 20; v_call: TRBV21-1; d_call: NA; cdr3_nt: TGTGCCAGCAGCAAAGCTTATTCTCCAGCTGAGAATCGGCACAACTATGGCTACACCTTC; cdr3_aa: CASSKAYSPAENRHNYGYTF
clone_size: NA; j_call: TRBJ1-1; cdr3_length: 14; v_call: TRBV18; d_call: NA; cdr3_nt: TGTGCCAGCTCACCTGGGAAGAGGGGCACTGAAGCTTTCTTT; cdr3_aa: CASSPGKRGTEAFF
clone_size: NA; j_call: TRBJ1-2; cdr3_length: 13; v_call: TRBV12-3/TRBV12-4; d_call: NA; cdr3_nt: TGTGCCAGCAGTCCTGCCGGGGGGTATGGCTACACCTTC; cdr3_aa: CASSPAGGYGYTF
clone_size: few; j_call: TRBJ1-2; cdr3_length: 14; v_call: TRBV27; d_call: TRBD1; cdr3_nt: TGTGCCAGCAGTCGCCAGGGGGTCAGCTATGGCTACACCTTC; cdr3_aa: CASSRQGVSYGYTF
clone_size: NA; j_call: TRBJ1-6; cdr3_length: 15; v_call: TRBV28; d_call: NA; cdr3_nt: TGTGCCAGCAGTAACCCAATCATCTATAATTCACCCCTCCACTTT; cdr3_aa: CASSNPIIYNSPLHF
clone_size: NA; j_call: TRBJ2-5; cdr3_length: 15; v_call: TRBV7-9; d_call: TRBD2; cdr3_nt: TGTGCCAGCAGCGTCCAGCGGGGGAGCCAAGAGACCCAGTACTTC; cdr3_aa: CASSVQRGSQETQYF
clone_size: once; j_call: TRBJ2-7; cdr3_length: 18; v_call: TRBV10-3; d_call: TRBD1; cdr3_nt: TGTGCCATCAGTGAGAGCGGGACAGGGTCAAGAAGCTCCTACGAGCAGTACTTC; cdr3_aa: CAISESGTGSRSSYEQYF
clone_size: NA; j_call: TRBJ2-2; cdr3_length: 15; v_call: TRBV28; d_call: NA; cdr3_nt: TGTGCCAGCAGTTCTCCAGGGTTAGGCACCGGGGAGCTGTTTTTT; cdr3_aa: CASSSPGLGTGELFF
clone_size: NA; j_call: TRBJ2-5; cdr3_length: 13; v_call: TRBV21-1; d_call: NA; cdr3_nt: TGTGCCAGCAGCAAGGGGGGGGAAGAGACCCAGTACTTC; cdr3_aa: CASSKGGEETQYF